This TCR beta chain emerged from a study of Ad26.COV2.S vaccination and SARS-CoV-2 variants. Study-level background: COV1001, an Ad26.COV2.S trial, supplied this vaccine-arm donor. Study results and caveats: Placebo recipients showed lower spike-specific TCR breadth than vaccinees.

Details on this clone: What it binds is not known.

Treatment of the sample: 15 to 20 received Ad26.COV2.S at low or high dose, single or two shots; 5 received placebo; per-sample allocation not given. The study sampled participants on day 63 after the first vaccine or placebo injection. Produced via immunoSEQ multiplex PCR; TCRdb's table is partial and in-frame only. This table has around 380,000 clones, approximately 90% appearing once. J lost 4 bases, V lost 0 bases, and 6 bases had no gene match. The length of the CDR3 is 16 residues. Per germline, CDR1 LNHNV and CDR2 YYDKDF (reference sequence). The V gene is TRBV15, the J gene TRBJ2-3; 8 bases fit TRBD2. This TCR came from a person between 18 and 65 years old who received the Ad26.COV2.S COVID-19 vaccine or a placebo. Specimen: peripheral blood, collected in a trial of Ad26.COV2.S vaccine versus placebo. This CDR3 is CATSRDFAGGSDTQYF. CDR3 DNA sequence: TGTGCCACCAGCAGAGATTTTGCGGGGGGTTCAGATACGCAGTATTTT. Complete variable domain (other parts from reference TRBV15 and TRBJ2-3): DAMVIQNPRYQVTQFGKPVTLSCSQTLNHNVMYWYQQKSSQAPKLLFHYYDKDFNNEADTPDNFQSRRPNTSFCFLDIRSPGLGDTAMYLCATSRDFAGGSDTQYFGPGTRLTVL.